Listed here are 26 T cell receptor beta chains from one sample, sequenced in a study of T cell changes during pregnancy in multiple sclerosis. TCRdb's copy holds only in-frame clones and misses some; the assay was immunoSEQ multiplex PCR. The top ten clones hold about 0.99% of a sample with about 49,000 clones, more than 85% of them seen once. The material sequenced was peripheral blood, taken after pregnancy. These TCRs come from a female donor with multiple sclerosis, enrolled in a pregnancy study.

The chain carries TRBV2 and TRBJ1-2; 7 bases agree with TRBD1. Losses at the gene ends were 7 bases for V and 7 bases for J; bases not matched to a gene: 6. Germline lookup yields CDR1 SNHLY and CDR2 FYNNEI. The CDR3 sequence is 12 residues long. The CDR3 nucleotides are TGTGCCAGCACCGAGACAGGGTTTGGCTACACCTTC. Translation: CASTETGFGYTF.

In its sample, this clone was seen a few times. The chain uses TRBV7-3 and TRBJ2-1, with 12 bases lining up with TRBD1. This CDR3 contains 16 residues. Trimming cost V 5 bases and J 4 bases; bases outside gene matches: 6. Germline CDR1 is SGHTA and CDR2 is FQGTGA. The CDR3 DNA reads TGTGCCAGCAGCAATCGGGACAGGGGGCTTTACAATGAGCAGTTCTTC. It is translated as CASSNRDRGLYNEQFF.

This chain uses TRBV28 with TRBJ1-6, with 10 bases matching TRBD1. The CDR3 runs 16 residues. With V trimmed by 0 bases and J by 13 bases, 9 bases remained unmatched. Germline V gene data show CDR1 as MDHEN and CDR2 as SYDVKM. The CDR3 nucleotides are TGTGCCAGCAGTTTATGGGTAGGACAGGGGGTGGCTCCCCTCCACTTT. The encoded protein is CASSLWVGQGVAPLHF.

The chain employs TRBV7-3 and TRBJ2-2; a possible D gene is TRBD1 (6 bases). Trimming shortened V by 5 bases and J by 2 bases, and 18 bases separated the two germline ends. The CDR3 has 17 residues. Germline V gives CDR1 SGHTA, CDR2 FQGTGA. The CDR3 reads CASSPQRYRENTGELFF. The CDR3 coding sequence is TGTGCCAGCAGCCCGCAACGGTACAGGGAAAACACCGGGGAGCTGTTTTTT.

This rearrangement joins TRBV18 to TRBJ1-5; TRBD1 might be the D (5 bases). Germline V gives CDR1 KGHSH, CDR2 LQKENI. CDR3 length: 16 residues. The ends were cut back, 3 bases at V and 5 bases at J, with 17 bases in the middle. As DNA, the CDR3 is TGTGCCAGCTCACCTAGGGGCGTCCCTATGGATCAGCCCCAGCATTTT. It translates to CASSPRGVPMDQPQHF.

The chain joins TRBV7-3 to TRBJ2-2, with 9 bases matching TRBD1. Germline-derived CDR1 and CDR2 are SGHTA and FQGTGA. V dropped 5 bases and J dropped 4; count of bases not matched to a gene: 8. The CDR3 contains 16 residues. CDR3 coding DNA: TGTGCCAGCAGCCCAGGACAGGGGAGGTTCACCGGGGAGCTGTTTTTT. It translates to CASSPGQGRFTGELFF. Together with reference TRBV7-3 and TRBJ2-2, the CDR3 gives the full variable domain: GAGVSQTPSNKVTEKGKYVELRCDPISGHTALYWYRQSLGQGPEFLIYFQGTGAADDSGLPNDRFFAVRPEGSVSTLKIQRTERGDSAVYLCASSPGQGRFTGELFFGEGSRLTVL.

This clone occurred once. The V call is TRBV6-5, the J call TRBJ2-5, with D uncertain. Per germline, CDR1 MNHEY and CDR2 SVGAGI. CDR3 length: 15 residues. V was cut by 6 bases and J by 5 bases, with 19 bases left in between. Here the CDR3 DNA reads TGTGCCAGCAGGAGAGAGGTAGCTAGAGTCGAGACCCAGTACTTC. Its translation is CASRREVARVETQYF.

The CDR3 is CASSLDRGPQHF. The CDR3 DNA is TGTGCCAGCAGCTTGGACCGGGGGCCCCAGCATTTT. The V and J genes are TRBV5-6 and TRBJ1-5; no firm D call. Germline assignment: CDR1 SGHDT and CDR2 YYEEEE. The CDR3 extends over 12 amino acids. The V gene lost 0 bases and the J gene lost 9 bases, with 7 bases spanning the gap. Full variable domain (remainder filled in from reference TRBV5-6 and TRBJ1-5): DAGVTQSPTHLIKTRGQQVTLRCSPKSGHDTVSWYQQALGQGPQFIFQYYEEEERQRGNFPDRFSGHQFPNYSSELNVNALLLGDSALYLCASSLDRGPQHFGDGTRLSIL.

V gene TRBV7-3 combines with J gene TRBJ1-1, with D tentatively TRBD1 (5 bases). The V gene's germline CDR1 is SGHTA and CDR2 FQGTGA. The CDR3 is 15 amino acids. The V end was cut by 5 bases, the J end by 4 bases, with 17 bases between. The CDR3 spells CASSLGGSVSTEAFF. The CDR3 bases are TGTGCCAGCAGCCTCGGGGGAAGTGTCAGCACTGAAGCTTTCTTT.

This rearrangement joins TRBV4-3 to TRBJ2-5, with 8 positions matching TRBD2. The trim removed 2 bases at V and 5 bases at J, leaving 7 bases unmatched. This CDR3 contains 15 residues. Germline V lookup: CDR1 LGHNA, CDR2 YSLEER. CDR3 in amino acids: CASSQQLADGETQYF. CDR3 DNA: TGCGCCAGCAGCCAACAACTAGCGGACGGGGAGACCCAGTACTTC.

This chain joins TRBV5-6 and TRBJ1-2; 7 bases line up with TRBD1. V trimming: 4 bases; J trimming: 6 bases; junction bases outside the gene matches: 6. The germline CDR1 and CDR2 sequences are SGHDT and YYEEEE. The CDR3 contains 13 residues. The CDR3, as DNA: TGTGCCAGCAGCGTGGGGACAGTAAATGGCTACACCTTC. The encoded protein is CASSVGTVNGYTF.

The chain has TRBV18 and TRBJ1-2; 12 bases map to TRBD1. V lost 3 bases to trimming and J lost 8 bases; unmatched junction nucleotides: 7. The CDR3 totals 15 residues. Looked up from germline, CDR1 is KGHSH and CDR2 is LQKENI. CDR3 DNA sequence: TGTGCCAGCTCACCTGGGACAGGGGGCCTCTGGGGCTACACCTTC. Residues: CASSPGTGGLWGYTF.

This chain connects TRBV7-8 to TRBJ1-1; no reliable D call. CDR1 SGHVS and CDR2 FQNEAQ come from the germline V gene. Trimming cost V 5 bases and J 0 bases, with 13 bases left between them. The CDR3 has 15 amino acids. CDR3 loop: CASSPQAGMNTEAFF. The CDR3, as DNA: TGTGCCAGCAGCCCCCAAGCAGGAATGAACACTGAAGCTTTCTTT.

The chain has TRBV4-2 and TRBJ2-3, with 10 positions matching TRBD1. CDR1 is LGHNA and CDR2 is YNFKEQ in the germline V gene. The CDR3 spans 17 residues. The V and J ends lost 2 bases and 5 bases, in that order; junction bases with no gene match: 10. The DNA for the CDR3 is TGTGCCAGCAGCCAACTCCGACGGGACAGGGGATTAGATACGCAGTATTTT. Translating it yields CASSQLRRDRGLDTQYF.

The rearrangement joins TRBV7-2 to TRBJ2-1; 7 bases fit TRBD2. V was pared by 5 bases and J by 6 bases, with 10 bases of the junction left unmatched. This CDR3 region has 15 residues. The germline V gene encodes CDR1 SGHTA and CDR2 FQGNSA. The CDR3 is CASSQMGTGGNEQFF. Written as DNA, the CDR3 is TGTGCCAGCAGCCAAATGGGGACGGGGGGCAATGAGCAGTTCTTC.

V and J are TRBV5-1 and TRBJ2-5, with D possibly TRBD2 on 7 matching bases. The germline gives CDR1 SGHRS, CDR2 YFSETQ. Trimming took 7 bases from V and 2 from J, leaving 15 bases between them. CDR3 size: 14 residues. CDR3 residues: CASEGGAGQETQYF. The DNA of the CDR3 is TGCGCCAGCGAGGGGGGGGCGGGTCAAGAGACCCAGTACTTC.

In its sample, this clone was seen once. The rearrangement joins TRBV19 to TRBJ1-2; D is ambiguous. The germline gives CDR1 LNHDA, CDR2 SQIVND (reference sequence). V gave up 3 bases and J gave up 2 bases, with 7 bases separating them. CDR3 length: 13 residues. CDR3 DNA sequence: TGTGCCAGTAGTATTAACCAGAACTATGGCTACACCTTC. It specifies CASSINQNYGYTF.

The gene calls are TRBV6-5 and TRBJ2-3, with TRBD2 matching 12 bases. The germline CDR1 and CDR2 sequences are MNHEY and SVGAGI. The CDR3 has 16 amino acids. Trimming at V came to 4 bases and at J to 2 bases, leaving 4 bases not matched to a gene. CDR3 nucleotides: TGTGCCAGCAGTTGGCTAGCGGGGGGGGCCACAGATACGCAGTATTTT. This codes for CASSWLAGGATDTQYF.

For this clone: Other DNA sequences in this specimen translate into the identical CDR3. The chain combines TRBV27 with TRBJ1-4; no firm D call. CDR3 length equals 14 residues. Deletions cut 3 bases from V and 4 bases from J, with 9 bases between. Germline V gene lookup returns CDR1 MNHEY and CDR2 SMNVEV (reference sequence). CDR3 coding DNA: TGTGCCAGCAGTTTTAACGGAGATAATGAAAAACTGTTTTTT. It codes for CASSFNGDNEKLFF.

The rearrangement joins TRBV15 to TRBJ2-4; TRBD1 matches 9 bases. In germline, CDR1 is LNHNV, CDR2 YYDKDF (reference sequence). This CDR3 comprises 16 residues. Unmatched junction bases numbered 9, after V lost 1 base and J lost 8 bases. CDR3 bases: TGTGCCACCAGCAGAGGCTTACAGGGGGCTTGGGACATTCAGTACTTC. This sequence encodes CATSRGLQGAWDIQYF.

The chain carries TRBV7-9 and TRBJ2-6; D is unclear. V dropped 10 bases and J dropped 4 bases, with 8 bases sitting between them. The CDR3 has 12 residues. Germline assignment: CDR1 SEHNR and CDR2 FQNEAQ (reference sequence). CDR3 DNA sequence: TGTGCCACCGTCCCGGGGGCCAACGTCCTGACTTTC. This codes for CATVPGANVLTF.

This chain uses TRBV10-1 with TRBJ2-2; the D gene is possibly TRBD1 (6 bases). Trimming shortened V by 3 bases and J by 9 bases, and 29 bases separated the two germline ends. CDR1 is WNHNN, CDR2 SYGVQD, per germline (reference sequence). The CDR3 runs 19 residues. In DNA form, the CDR3 reads TGCGCCAGCAGTGACGTCGCGGGCAGGAGCAGGGGAAGTGGCCGGGAGCTGTTTTTT. Its translation is CASSDVAGRSRGSGRELFF.

The gene calls are TRBV27 and TRBJ2-7, with a tentative D call TRBD1 (5 bases). The length of the CDR3 is 14 residues. Germline V CDR1 and CDR2: MNHEY, SMNVEV (reference sequence). Trimming shortened V by 3 bases and J by 4 bases, and 13 bases separated the two germline ends. The CDR3 loop reads CASSFRTTAYEQYF. The CDR3 DNA is TGTGCCAGCAGTTTTCGAACGACAGCTTACGAGCAGTACTTC.

CDR3 sequence (DNA): TGTGCCAGCTCACGTGACAGGGGAACTGAAGCTTTCTTT. Its protein is CASSRDRGTEAFF. The chain combines TRBV18 with TRBJ1-1; 8 bases align to TRBD1. The CDR3 length is 13 residues. The junction had 3 bases not matched to a gene; V was cut back by 4 bases and J by 5 bases. CDR1 and CDR2 from the germline V gene are KGHSH and LQKENI.

The rearrangement joins TRBV5-6 to TRBJ2-3, with a tentative D call TRBD2 (5 bases). From germline, CDR1 is SGHDT and CDR2 YYEEEE. There are 15 residues in the CDR3. V lost 6 bases and J lost 4, with 18 bases in between. The DNA of the CDR3 is TGTGCCAGCACCCCCGGACGGGGTACGTCAGATACGCAGTATTTT. Its translation: CASTPGRGTSDTQYF. Based on the CDR3 plus reference TRBV5-6 and TRBJ2-3, the full variable domain is DAGVTQSPTHLIKTRGQQVTLRCSPKSGHDTVSWYQQALGQGPQFIFQYYEEEERQRGNFPDRFSGHQFPNYSSELNVNALLLGDSALYLCASTPGRGTSDTQYFGPGTRLTVL.

The CDR3: CASAKSRGGQETQYF. CDR3 sequence (DNA): TGTGCCAGCGCCAAGTCCCGCGGGGGACAAGAGACCCAGTACTTC. The J gene is TRBJ2-5, the V gene TRBV7-3; 7 bases fit TRBD2. Germline CDR1 reads SGHTA; CDR2 reads FQGTGA. The CDR3 loop spans 15 amino acids. J was trimmed by 2 bases and V by 8 bases; bases with no gene match: 11.